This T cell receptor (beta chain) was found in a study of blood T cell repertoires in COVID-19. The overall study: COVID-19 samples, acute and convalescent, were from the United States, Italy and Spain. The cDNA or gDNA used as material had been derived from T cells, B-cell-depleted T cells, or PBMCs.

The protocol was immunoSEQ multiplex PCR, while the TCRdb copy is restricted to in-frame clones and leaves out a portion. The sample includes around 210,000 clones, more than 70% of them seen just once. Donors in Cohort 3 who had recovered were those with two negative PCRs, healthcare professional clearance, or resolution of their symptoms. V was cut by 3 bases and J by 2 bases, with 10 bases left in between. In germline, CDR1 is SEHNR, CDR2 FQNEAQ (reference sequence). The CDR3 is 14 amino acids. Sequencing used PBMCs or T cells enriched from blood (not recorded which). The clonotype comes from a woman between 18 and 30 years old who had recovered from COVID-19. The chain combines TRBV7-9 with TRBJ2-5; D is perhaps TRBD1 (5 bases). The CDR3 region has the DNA TGTGCCAGCAGCTTCACCGACAGACAAGAGACCCAGTACTTC. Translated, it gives CASSFTDRQETQYF.